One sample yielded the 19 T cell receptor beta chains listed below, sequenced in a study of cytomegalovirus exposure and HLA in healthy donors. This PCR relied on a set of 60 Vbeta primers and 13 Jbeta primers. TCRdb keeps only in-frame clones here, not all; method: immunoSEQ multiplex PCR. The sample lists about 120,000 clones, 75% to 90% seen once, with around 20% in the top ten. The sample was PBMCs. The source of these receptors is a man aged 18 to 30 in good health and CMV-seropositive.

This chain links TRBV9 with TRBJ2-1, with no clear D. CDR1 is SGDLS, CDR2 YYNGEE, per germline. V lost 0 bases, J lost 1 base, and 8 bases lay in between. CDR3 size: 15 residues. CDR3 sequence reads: CASSVDSPSYNEQFF. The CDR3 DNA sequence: TGTGCCAGCAGCGTAGACTCACCTTCCTACAATGAGCAGTTCTTC.

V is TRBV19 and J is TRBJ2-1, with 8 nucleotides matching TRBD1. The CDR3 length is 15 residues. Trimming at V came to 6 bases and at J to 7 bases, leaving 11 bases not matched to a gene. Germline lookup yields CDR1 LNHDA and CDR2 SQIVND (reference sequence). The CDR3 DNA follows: TGTGCCAGTAGGGGGACAGGTGAGGTTCGGAATGAGCAGTTCTTC. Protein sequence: CASRGTGEVRNEQFF.

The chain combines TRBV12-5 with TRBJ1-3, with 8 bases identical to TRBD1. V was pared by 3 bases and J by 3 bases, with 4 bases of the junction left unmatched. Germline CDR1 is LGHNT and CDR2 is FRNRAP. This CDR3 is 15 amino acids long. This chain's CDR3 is CASGLGQGNGNTIYF. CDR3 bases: TGTGCTAGTGGTTTAGGACAGGGAAATGGAAACACCATATATTTT.

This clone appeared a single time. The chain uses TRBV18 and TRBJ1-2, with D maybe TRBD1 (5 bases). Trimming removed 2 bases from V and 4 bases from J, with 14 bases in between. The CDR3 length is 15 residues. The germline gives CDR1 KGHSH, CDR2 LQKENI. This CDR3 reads CASSPESGTSYGYTF. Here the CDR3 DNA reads TGTGCCAGCTCACCAGAGTCGGGGACTTCCTATGGCTACACCTTC.

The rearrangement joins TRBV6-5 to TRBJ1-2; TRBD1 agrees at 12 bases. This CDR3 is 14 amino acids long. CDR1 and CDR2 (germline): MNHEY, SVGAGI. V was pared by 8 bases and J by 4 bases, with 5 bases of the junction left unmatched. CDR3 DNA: TGTGCCAGCCGGGGACAGGGGGCTTTCTATGGCTACACCTTC. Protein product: CASRGQGAFYGYTF.

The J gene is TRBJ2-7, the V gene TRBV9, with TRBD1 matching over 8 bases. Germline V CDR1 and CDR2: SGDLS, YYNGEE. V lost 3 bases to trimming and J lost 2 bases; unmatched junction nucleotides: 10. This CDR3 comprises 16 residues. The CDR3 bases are TGTGCCAGCAGCGCAGGGGGCGCCCCAACGGCCTACGAGCAGTACTTC. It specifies CASSAGGAPTAYEQYF.

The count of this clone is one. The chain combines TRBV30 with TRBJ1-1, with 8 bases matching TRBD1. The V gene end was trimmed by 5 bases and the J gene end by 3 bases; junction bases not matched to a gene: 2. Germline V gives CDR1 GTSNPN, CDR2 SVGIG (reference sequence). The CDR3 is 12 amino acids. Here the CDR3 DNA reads TGTGCCTGGGGACAGGGTTACACTGAAGCTTTCTTT. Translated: CAWGQGYTEAFF.

The CDR3 sequence: CASSLIPGTGIYEQYF. In DNA form, the CDR3 reads TGTGCCAGCAGCTTAATCCCCGGGACAGGGATATACGAGCAGTACTTC. The chain combines TRBV7-9 with TRBJ2-5; 9 positions match TRBD1. The J call may be in error: the DNA end matches TRBJ2-7 better. CDR3 size: 16 residues. Looked up from germline, CDR1 is SEHNR and CDR2 is FQNEAQ (reference sequence).

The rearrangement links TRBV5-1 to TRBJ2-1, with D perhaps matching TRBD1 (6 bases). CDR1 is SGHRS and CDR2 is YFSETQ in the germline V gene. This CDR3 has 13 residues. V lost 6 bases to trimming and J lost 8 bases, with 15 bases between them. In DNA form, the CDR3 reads TGCGCCAGCAACAGGGCCCAGATGGATGAGCAGTTCTTC. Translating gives CASNRAQMDEQFF.

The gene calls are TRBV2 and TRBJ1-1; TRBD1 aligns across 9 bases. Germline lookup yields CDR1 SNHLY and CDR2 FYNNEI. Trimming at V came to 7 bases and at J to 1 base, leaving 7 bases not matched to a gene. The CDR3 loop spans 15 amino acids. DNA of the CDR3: TGTGCCAGCACGGTGACAGGGGGTTCGAACACTGAAGCTTTCTTT. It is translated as CASTVTGGSNTEAFF.

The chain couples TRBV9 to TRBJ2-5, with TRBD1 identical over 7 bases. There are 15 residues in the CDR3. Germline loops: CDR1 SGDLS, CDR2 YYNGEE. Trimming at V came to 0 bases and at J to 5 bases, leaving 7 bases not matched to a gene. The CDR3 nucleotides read TGTGCCAGCAGCGTAGAGACAGGGTTGGGGGAGACCCAGTACTTC. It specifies CASSVETGLGETQYF.

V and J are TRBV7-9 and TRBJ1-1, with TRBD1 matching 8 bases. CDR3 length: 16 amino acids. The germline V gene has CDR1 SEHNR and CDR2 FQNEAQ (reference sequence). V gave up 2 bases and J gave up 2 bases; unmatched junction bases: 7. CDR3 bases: TGTGCCAGCAGCTTACAACAGGGGGGACTAAACACTGAAGCTTTCTTT. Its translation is CASSLQQGGLNTEAFF.

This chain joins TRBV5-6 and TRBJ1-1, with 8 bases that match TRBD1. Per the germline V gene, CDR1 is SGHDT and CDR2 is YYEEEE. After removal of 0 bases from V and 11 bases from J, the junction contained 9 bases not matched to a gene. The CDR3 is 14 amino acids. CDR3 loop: CASSLGTGLLKAFF. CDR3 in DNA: TGTGCCAGCAGCTTGGGGACAGGGCTTCTTAAGGCTTTCTTT.

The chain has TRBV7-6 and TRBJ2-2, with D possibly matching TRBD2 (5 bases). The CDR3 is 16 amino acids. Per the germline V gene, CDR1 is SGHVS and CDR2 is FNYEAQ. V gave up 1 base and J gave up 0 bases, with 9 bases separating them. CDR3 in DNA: TGTGCCAGCAGCTTAGTCTTGGAGGCGAACACCGGGGAGCTGTTTTTT. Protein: CASSLVLEANTGELFF.

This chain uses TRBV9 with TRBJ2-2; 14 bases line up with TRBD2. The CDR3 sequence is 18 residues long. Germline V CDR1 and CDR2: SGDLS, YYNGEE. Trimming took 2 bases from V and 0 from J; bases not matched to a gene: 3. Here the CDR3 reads CASSVGTSGGPNTGELFF. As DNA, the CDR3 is TGTGCCAGCAGCGTCGGGACTAGCGGGGGACCGAACACCGGGGAGCTGTTTTTT. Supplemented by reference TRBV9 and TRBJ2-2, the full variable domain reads DSGVTQTPKHLITATGQRVTLRCSPRSGDLSVYWYQQSLDQGLQFLIQYYNGEERAKGNILERFSAQQFPDLHSELNLSSLELGDSALYFCASSVGTSGGPNTGELFFGEGSRLTVL.

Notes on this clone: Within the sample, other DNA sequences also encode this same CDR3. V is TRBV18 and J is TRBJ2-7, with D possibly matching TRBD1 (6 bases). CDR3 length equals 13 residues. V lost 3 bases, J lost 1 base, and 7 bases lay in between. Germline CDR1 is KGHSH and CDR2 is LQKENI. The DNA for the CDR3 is TGTGCCAGCTCACCGGACAGTTCCTACGAGCAGTACTTC. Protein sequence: CASSPDSSYEQYF.

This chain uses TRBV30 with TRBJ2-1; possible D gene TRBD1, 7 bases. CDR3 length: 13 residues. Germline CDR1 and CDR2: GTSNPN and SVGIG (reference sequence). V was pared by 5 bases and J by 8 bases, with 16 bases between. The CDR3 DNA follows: TGTGCCTGGGATCAGGGGGACTTCTATGAGCAGTTCTTC. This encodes CAWDQGDFYEQFF.

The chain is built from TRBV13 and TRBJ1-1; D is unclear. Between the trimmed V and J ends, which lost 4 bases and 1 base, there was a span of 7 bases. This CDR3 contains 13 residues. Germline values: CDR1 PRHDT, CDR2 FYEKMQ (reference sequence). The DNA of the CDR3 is TGTGCCAGCAGCTCCGGGGAGAACACTGAAGCTTTCTTT. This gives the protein CASSSGENTEAFF.

The CDR3 sequence is CASSLLSGEQFF. CDR3 bases: TGTGCCAGCAGTTTATTATCAGGGGAGCAGTTCTTC. V is TRBV28 and J is TRBJ2-1, with D perhaps matching TRBD1 (5 bases). Germline-derived CDR1 and CDR2 are MDHEN and SYDVKM. The CDR3 totals 12 residues. Trimming left V 1 base short and J 10 bases short, with 8 bases between.